The rows below give T cell receptor beta chains drawn from one sample of a study of vaccination and CD4 T cells after COVID-19. One entry per CDR3 protein results from TCRdb running MiXCR on the PCR reads. Here the sample spans fewer than 20,000 distinct CDR3 sequences, about 44% being singletons. Their antigens are not known. The source material was CD4+ T cells from blood, cultured in vitro, sampled before SARS-CoV-2 vaccination. Receptor source: a human donor who had recovered from COVID-19. The CDR3 runs from the conserved cysteine through the conserved F or W. The order of the fields is D gene, clone size, V gene, J gene, CDR3 protein, CDR3 DNA. The D gene is left open where the match is weak. The listing skips clone size in some rows; elsewhere it reads once, few, many or a size class.

.	few	TRBV7-2	TRBJ2-7	CASSPTGQLYEQYF	TGTGCCAGCAGCCCTACCGGGCAGTTATACGAGCAGTACTTC
TRBD2	.	TRBV20-1	TRBJ2-5	CSAREMISGSNAPETQYF	TGCAGTGCTAGAGAGATGATTAGCGGGAGCAATGCCCCCGAGACCCAGTACTTC
.	.	TRBV28	TRBJ2-5	CASTSAGLGAETQYF	TGTGCCAGCACCTCTGCAGGCCTCGGTGCGGAGACCCAGTACTTC
.	.	TRBV12-3/TRBV12-4	TRBJ2-7	CASSSTLANGEQYF	TGTGCCAGCAGCTCAACTCTAGCAAACGGCGAGCAGTACTTC
.	few	TRBV7-2	TRBJ1-1	CASSFSSGQSEAFF	TGTGCCAGCAGCTTCAGTTCTGGACAGAGTGAAGCTTTCTTT
TRBD1	.	TRBV6-2/TRBV6-3	TRBJ1-5	CASSPLDRERQPQHF	TGTGCCAGCAGCCCTCTGGACAGGGAAAGGCAGCCCCAGCATTTT
.	once	TRBV19	TRBJ1-5	CASSKEGMINQPQHF	TGTGCCAGTAGTAAGGAGGGGATGATAAATCAGCCCCAGCATTTT
.	.	TRBV10-2	TRBJ2-5	CASSESGLFQETQYF	TGCGCCAGCAGTGAGTCAGGTCTATTCCAAGAGACCCAGTACTTC
TRBD2	.	TRBV7-3	TRBJ2-7	CASRGIIAGAAYEQYF	TGTGCCAGCAGGGGGATAATAGCGGGAGCGGCCTACGAGCAGTACTTC
.	once	TRBV11-2	TRBJ1-2	CASSQTTNYGYTF	TGTGCCAGCAGCCAGACAACTAACTATGGCTACACCTTC
.	.	TRBV7-9	TRBJ2-5	CASSLVVGVRRIETQYF	TGTGCCAGCAGCTTAGTGGTAGGGGTAAGAAGGATAGAGACCCAGTACTTC
.	.	TRBV6-2/TRBV6-3	TRBJ1-6	CASSNGGVGNSPLHF	TGTGCCAGCAGCAACGGCGGGGTCGGAAATTCACCCCTCCACTTT
TRBD1	few	TRBV7-3	TRBJ1-1	CASSLGPGGTTEAFF	TGTGCCAGCAGCTTAGGGCCAGGGGGCACGACTGAAGCTTTCTTT
TRBD2	.	TRBV7-2	TRBJ2-5	CASRLAGAQYF	TGTGCCAGCAGGTTAGCGGGGGCCCAGTACTTC
.	.	TRBV19	TRBJ2-2	CASSMVQGNTGELFF	TGTGCCAGTAGTATGGTTCAGGGAAACACCGGGGAGCTGTTTTTT
.	.	TRBV6-2/TRBV6-3	TRBJ1-1	CASRGLGVNTEVFF	TGTGCCAGCAGGGGTCTGGGGGTGAACACTGAAGTTTTCTTT
TRBD2	few	TRBV27	TRBJ2-5	CASRKWGLAGETQYF	TGTGCCAGCAGAAAATGGGGACTAGCGGGGGAGACCCAGTACTTC
TRBD1	.	TRBV11-2	TRBJ1-5	CASSLTGTGMSNQPQHF	TGTGCCAGCAGCTTGACAGGGACAGGGATGAGCAATCAGCCCCAGCATTTT
.	.	TRBV27	TRBJ2-7	CASMLDPRYEQYF	TGTGCCAGCATGTTAGACCCTCGCTACGAGCAGTACTTC
.	.	TRBV14	TRBJ2-7	CASSQVGQGLGEQYF	TGTGCCAGCAGCCAAGTTGGGCAGGGGCTAGGCGAGCAGTACTTC
TRBD1	.	TRBV11-2	TRBJ1-5	CASSTGTASSNQPQHF	TGTGCCAGCAGCACCGGGACAGCATCGAGCAATCAGCCCCAGCATTTT
TRBD1	few	TRBV27	TRBJ1-2	CASSLLGTAYGYTF	TGTGCCAGCAGTTTACTCGGGACAGCTTATGGCTACACCTTC
.	.	TRBV18	TRBJ2-1	CASSPGTPHNEQFF	TGTGCCAGCTCACCCGGGACGCCTCACAATGAGCAGTTCTTC
.	.	TRBV27	TRBJ1-5	CAGSPEYSNQPQHF	TGTGCCGGCAGTCCTGAATATAGCAATCAGCCCCAGCATTTT
.	.	TRBV15	TRBJ2-1	CATSRGGGTGHEQFF	TGTGCCACCAGCAGAGGAGGCGGGACCGGACATGAGCAGTTCTTC
.	few	TRBV19	TRBJ1-1	CASSFRTAGMAEAFF	TGTGCCAGTAGTTTCAGAACCGCAGGGATGGCTGAAGCTTTCTTT
TRBD2	few	TRBV20-1	TRBJ2-1	CSASGSSYNEQFF	TGCAGTGCGAGCGGGAGCTCCTACAATGAGCAGTTCTTC
.	few	TRBV28	TRBJ2-7	CASSVNYEQYF	TGTGCCAGCAGTGTGAACTACGAGCAGTACTTC
.	.	TRBV7-3	TRBJ2-1	CASSPGRGIYNEQFF	TGTGCCAGCAGCCCAGGGAGGGGGATATACAATGAGCAGTTCTTC
.	.	TRBV6-1	TRBJ1-1	CASSRAYMNTEAFF	TGTGCCAGCAGTCGAGCATACATGAACACTGAAGCTTTCTTT
.	.	TRBV28	TRBJ2-3	CASSLGGSTDTQYF	TGTGCCAGCAGTTTGGGGGGCTCGACAGATACGCAGTATTTT
.	few	TRBV27	TRBJ1-1	CASSLRRDPYTEAFF	TGTGCCAGCAGTTTAAGGCGGGACCCATACACTGAAGCTTTCTTT
.	.	TRBV6-2/TRBV6-3	TRBJ1-2	CASSNGGRLTNYGYTF	TGTGCCAGCAGTAACGGGGGACGACTCACTAACTATGGCTACACCTTC
.	few	TRBV7-2	TRBJ1-1	CASSSQTGMNTEAFF	TGTGCCAGCAGCTCCCAGACAGGTATGAACACTGAAGCTTTCTTT
TRBD1	few	TRBV7-2	TRBJ1-2	CARRDRGLNGYTF	TGTGCCAGAAGGGACAGGGGGCTGAACGGCTACACCTTC
.	.	TRBV19	TRBJ2-7	CATRRGAWQYF	TGTGCCACACGCCGGGGGGCTTGGCAGTACTTC
.	.	TRBV25-1	TRBJ1-6	CASSEFHDSPLHF	TGTGCCAGCAGTGAATTCCACGACAGTCCCCTCCACTTT
.	.	TRBV5-1	TRBJ1-1	CASSLGDGRMNTEAFF	TGCGCCAGCAGCTTGGGGGACGGACGGATGAACACTGAAGCTTTCTTT
.	.	TRBV27	TRBJ2-2	CASRSRAGELFF	TGTGCCAGCAGATCCAGGGCCGGGGAGCTGTTTTTT
.	.	TRBV7-9	TRBJ2-2	CASSPLRDNTGELFF	TGTGCCAGCAGCCCTCTCCGGGATAACACCGGGGAGCTGTTTTTT
TRBD2	.	TRBV7-9	TRBJ2-7	CASSWTSGRNHEQYF	TGTGCCAGCAGCTGGACTAGCGGGAGGAATCACGAGCAGTACTTC
TRBD1	.	TRBV19	TRBJ1-5	CASSFPGGDQPQHF	TGTGCCAGTAGTTTTCCAGGGGGGGATCAGCCCCAGCATTTT
.	few	TRBV20-1	TRBJ1-2	CSATGSGGYTF	TGCAGTGCTACGGGCTCCGGTGGCTACACCTTC
.	.	TRBV6-1	TRBJ1-1	CASTRSTGNTEAFF	TGTGCCAGCACGCGGTCAACAGGGAACACTGAAGCTTTCTTT
.	.	TRBV10-3	TRBJ1-1	CAIVSSLGSMNTEAFF	TGTGCCATCGTAAGTAGTTTGGGTAGTATGAACACTGAAGCTTTCTTT
.	few	TRBV7-9	TRBJ1-2	CASSSAERGYTF	TGTGCCAGCAGCTCCGCGGAACGCGGCTACACCTTC
.	.	TRBV30	TRBJ1-5	CAWSVFGQGPQPQHF	TGTGCCTGGAGTGTATTCGGGCAGGGTCCTCAGCCCCAGCATTTT
TRBD2	.	TRBV20-1	TRBJ2-1	CSARRTSGGPSSYNEQFF	TGCAGTGCTCGGCGGACTAGCGGGGGGCCCTCCTCCTACAATGAGCAGTTCTTC
.	few	TRBV30	TRBJ1-1	CAWRDTEAFF	TGTGCCTGGAGGGACACTGAAGCTTTCTTT
TRBD2	.	TRBV20-1	TRBJ2-5	CSARASGQETQYF	TGCAGTGCTAGGGCTAGCGGGCAAGAGACCCAGTACTTC
.	few	TRBV20-1	TRBJ1-6	CSARERQTYNSPLHF	TGCAGTGCTAGAGAGAGACAGACGTATAATTCACCCCTCCACTTT
TRBD1	few	TRBV10-3	TRBJ1-6	CAISEEQGLENSPLHF	TGTGCCATCAGCGAGGAACAGGGGTTGGAGAATTCACCCCTCCACTTT
TRBD2	.	TRBV6-1	TRBJ2-3	CASRAIAGEVDTQYF	TGTGCCAGCAGAGCTATAGCGGGAGAAGTAGATACGCAGTATTTT
TRBD2	.	TRBV12-3/TRBV12-4	TRBJ2-1	CASSLTASGRAWNEQFF	TGTGCCAGCAGTTTAACGGCTAGCGGGAGGGCATGGAATGAGCAGTTCTTC
.	.	TRBV20-1	TRBJ2-3	CSARAGASTDTQYF	TGCAGTGCTAGAGCCGGGGCGAGCACAGATACGCAGTATTTT
TRBD1	few	TRBV19	TRBJ1-1	CASSPRQGPGTEAFF	TGTGCCAGTAGTCCAAGACAGGGTCCGGGCACTGAAGCTTTCTTT
.	.	TRBV6-1	TRBJ1-2	CASWGGAGYTF	TGTGCCAGCTGGGGGGGAGCTGGCTACACCTTC
.	.	TRBV20-1	TRBJ2-3	CSARDRTDTQYF	TGCAGTGCTAGAGATCGAACAGATACGCAGTATTTT
.	.	TRBV5-1	TRBJ1-2	CASSPVGGREYGYTF	TGCGCCAGCAGCCCGGTGGGGGGGCGAGAGTATGGCTACACCTTC
TRBD1	few	TRBV19	TRBJ2-7	CASSIGTGGSKYEQYF	TGTGCCAGTAGTATTGGGACAGGGGGTAGTAAATACGAGCAGTACTTC